This T cell receptor beta chain was captured by sequencing in a study of cytomegalovirus exposure and HLA in healthy donors. Overall study context: Later, an analysis reported that the 120 or so validation repertoires had used the same platform as the roughly 720 first-cohort repertoires.

This CDR3 spans 17 amino acids. Trimming removed 6 bases from V and 2 bases from J; junction bases left unmatched: 15. The germline gives CDR1 SQVTM, CDR2 ANQGSEA. Comment on this clone: The antigen is undetermined.

Study findings and constraints: The investigators catalogued 150 to 200 TCR beta chains as cytomegalovirus-associated.

The donors were part of the validation cohort of 95 to 150 subjects. That cohort was separate from the first cohort, which comprised 500 to 850 subjects. Sequenced by immunoSEQ multiplex PCR; TCRdb stores in-frame clones only, minus some. The data show a few hundred thousand clones, 86% seen once. The source material was PBMCs. This TCR was sampled from a woman between 18 and 30 years old in good health and CMV-seronegative. J is TRBJ2-7 and V is TRBV29-1; the match to TRBD2 covers 11 bases. CDR3 sequence (DNA): TGCAGCGTGATTCCCGAGGTAGCGGGAGGGTTCGCCTACGAGCAGTACTTC. The encoded protein is CSVIPEVAGGFAYEQYF.